One sample yielded the 7 T cell receptor beta chains listed below, sequenced in a study of T cell changes during pregnancy in multiple sclerosis. Profiling relied on immunoSEQ multiplex PCR, and the TCRdb table lists in-frame clones only, not all of them. The sample has over 45,000 clones, roughly 93% seen once. Specimen: CD8+ T cells from peripheral blood mononuclear cells, collected in the third trimester of pregnancy. Receptor source: a female donor with multiple sclerosis, enrolled in a pregnancy study.

The chain recombines TRBV14 with TRBJ2-3; 10 bases line up with TRBD2. The trim removed 0 bases at V and 4 bases at J, leaving 7 bases unmatched. CDR1 SGHDN and CDR2 FVKESK come from the germline V gene. This CDR3 is built from 17 residues. CDR3: CASSQDWLAGVPDTQYF. The CDR3, as DNA: TGTGCCAGCAGCCAAGATTGGCTAGCGGGAGTCCCAGATACGCAGTATTTT.

This chain joins TRBV6-1 and TRBJ1-2; TRBD1 matches 8 bases. The junction had 10 bases not matched to a gene; V was cut back by 3 bases and J by 4 bases. Looked up from germline, CDR1 is MNHNS and CDR2 is SASEGT. CDR3 length: 16 amino acids. The CDR3 region is CASSDPTGEMVYGYTF. As DNA, the CDR3 is TGTGCCAGCAGTGACCCGACAGGGGAAATGGTCTATGGCTACACCTTC.

This chain joins TRBV21-1 and TRBJ2-3; whether TRBD2, the table's D call, matches the DNA was not checked. TRBV21-1 is deemed a pseudogene. CDR3 size: 17 residues. CDR3 sequence reads: CASSNPNGTSGTDTQYF. DNA for the CDR3: TGTGCCAGCAGCAACCCTAACGGGACTAGCGGGACAGATACGCAGTATTTT.

The chain couples TRBV19 to TRBJ1-5; TRBD1 matches at 7 bases. The CDR3 extends over 16 amino acids. Germline V lookup: CDR1 LNHDA, CDR2 SQIVND (reference sequence). Losses at the gene ends were 7 bases for V and 2 bases for J; bases not matched to a gene: 11. The CDR3 is CASTQTGILGNQPQHF. In nucleotides, the CDR3 is TGTGCCAGTACTCAGACAGGGATTTTGGGCAATCAGCCCCAGCATTTT.

The CDR3 is CAWIDGAYYGYTF. The CDR3 nucleotides read TGTGCCTGGATTGATGGGGCTTACTATGGCTACACCTTC. V is TRBV30 and J is TRBJ1-2; maybe TRBD1 (5 bases). Germline-derived CDR1 and CDR2 are GTSNPN and SVGIG (reference sequence). Trimming pared 4 bases from V and 3 bases from J, leaving 12 bases between. The CDR3 spans 13 residues.

The genes are TRBV27 and TRBJ2-7; weak D call: TRBD1 (5 bases). The CDR3 is 14 amino acids. Germline V lookup: CDR1 MNHEY, CDR2 SMNVEV (reference sequence). V was trimmed by 5 bases and J by 2 bases, leaving 13 bases between them. The CDR3, as DNA: TGTGCCAGCAGTATGGCAGGGCGGACCTACGAGCAGTACTTC. Translation: CASSMAGRTYEQYF.

This clone showed up just once. For the CDR3, the DNA is TGTGCCAGTAGGACCGGCCATACGCGGGAGGGTATCTATGAGCAGTTCTTC. Translating gives CASRTGHTREGIYEQFF. The genes are TRBV19 and TRBJ2-1, with 9 bases matching TRBD2. This CDR3 has 17 amino acids. V shed 6 bases and J 8 bases; nucleotides not matched to a gene: 17. Germline V CDR1 and CDR2: LNHDA, SQIVND (reference sequence).